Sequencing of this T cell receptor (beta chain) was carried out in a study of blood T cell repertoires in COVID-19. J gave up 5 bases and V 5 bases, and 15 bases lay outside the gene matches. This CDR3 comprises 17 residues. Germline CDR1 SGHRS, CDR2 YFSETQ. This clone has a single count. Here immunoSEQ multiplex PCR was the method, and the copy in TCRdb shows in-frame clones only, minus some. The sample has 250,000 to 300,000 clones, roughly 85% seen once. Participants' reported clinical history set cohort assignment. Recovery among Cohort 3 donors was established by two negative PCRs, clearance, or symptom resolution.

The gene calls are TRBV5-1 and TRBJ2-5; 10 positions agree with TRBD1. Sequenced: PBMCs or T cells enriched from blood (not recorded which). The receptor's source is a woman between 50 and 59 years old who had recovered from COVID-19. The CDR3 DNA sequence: TGCGCCAGCAGTCTGGGGTGGGGACAGGGGATGTCGGAGACCCAGTACTTC. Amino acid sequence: CASSLGWGQGMSETQYF.